The 19 T cell receptor beta chains listed next were all sequenced from one sample in a study of T cells in localized non-small cell lung cancer. Sequenced by immunoSEQ multiplex PCR; TCRdb stores in-frame clones only, minus some. Here the sample spans fewer than 40,000 clones, 85% to 90% being singletons. The specimen comprised peripheral blood, sampled before any cancer treatment. The receptors were gathered from a female donor of 60 years or more with stage I lung adenocarcinoma.

The J gene is TRBJ2-1, the V gene TRBV5-1, with D perhaps TRBD1 (6 bases). There are 12 residues in the CDR3. V was pared by 4 bases and J by 7 bases, with 9 bases between. Germline CDR1 and CDR2: SGHRS and YFSETQ. The CDR3 DNA reads TGCGCCAGCAGCGTACAGGGAAATGAGCAGTTCTTC. Translated, it gives CASSVQGNEQFF.

The J gene is TRBJ2-7, the V gene TRBV29-1; D gene unclear. The CDR3 is 12 residues long. The germline V and J ends were trimmed by 7 bases and 3 bases, with 13 bases remaining between them. Germline CDR1 reads SQVTM; CDR2 reads ANQGSEA. CDR3 in DNA: TGCAGCGCTGGGGAACCGGACTACGAGCAGTACTTC. Its translation is CSAGEPDYEQYF.

The chain couples TRBV7-8 to TRBJ2-1, with D possibly matching TRBD2 (6 bases). Germline CDR1 reads SGHVS; CDR2 reads FQNEAQ. The CDR3 is 15 residues long. Trimming stripped 4 bases from V and 4 bases from J, with 14 bases between. The CDR3 DNA sequence: TGTGCCAGCAGCTATCAGGGAGGAGGGTACAATGAGCAGTTCTTC. Protein product: CASSYQGGGYNEQFF.

CDR3 region: CASSLDTNTEAFF. The CDR3 DNA sequence: TGTGCCAGCAGCTTAGATACGAACACTGAAGCTTTCTTT. The gene calls are TRBV7-9 and TRBJ1-1; no definite D call. Germline V CDR1 and CDR2: SEHNR, FQNEAQ (reference sequence). The CDR3 is made up of 13 amino acids. The V and J ends lost 1 base and 1 base respectively, with 4 bases between them. Based on the CDR3 plus reference TRBV7-9 and TRBJ1-1, the full variable domain is DTGVSQNPRHKITKRGQNVTFRCDPISEHNRLYWYRQTLGQGPEFLTYFQNEAQLEKSRLLSDRFSAERPKGSFSTLEIQRTEQGDSAMYLCASSLDTNTEAFFGQGTRLTVV.

The chain combines TRBV5-5 with TRBJ2-2, with D maybe TRBD1 (6 bases). This CDR3 region has 15 residues. Germline V gives CDR1 SGHKS, CDR2 YYEKEE (reference sequence). Trimming took off 4 bases at V and 0 bases at J, with 10 bases between the two ends. The CDR3 is CASSQQGTNTGELFF. As DNA, the CDR3 is TGTGCCAGCAGCCAACAGGGAACGAACACCGGGGAGCTGTTTTTT.

The chain links TRBV7-2 to TRBJ2-7; perhaps D is TRBD1 or TRBD2 (5 bases each). Per germline, CDR1 SGHTA and CDR2 FQGNSA. The CDR3 is made up of 14 amino acids. Trimming stripped 5 bases from V and 6 bases from J, with 17 bases between. CDR3 sequence (DNA): TGTGCCAGCAGCCCCATGGGGCTAGCTCCCGAGCAGTACTTC. Protein: CASSPMGLAPEQYF.

This rearrangement joins TRBV19 to TRBJ1-4; 9 bases align to TRBD1. V shed 3 bases, J shed 10 bases, and the junction held 6 bases outside the gene matches. Germline V CDR1 and CDR2: LNHDA, SQIVND (reference sequence). The CDR3 is 14 residues long. CDR3 DNA: TGTGCCAGTAGTATGGGACAGGGACCAGGAAAACTGTTTTTT. Its translation: CASSMGQGPGKLFF.

The chain recombines TRBV10-3 with TRBJ1-4; TRBD1 is a possible D gene (5 bases). Germline V gene data show CDR1 as ENHRY and CDR2 as SYGVKD. Trimming took 2 bases from V and 2 from J, leaving 9 bases between them. This CDR3 is built from 15 residues. The CDR3 nucleotides are TGTGCCATCAGTGAGACCAGGGTGACTAATGAAAAACTGTTTTTT. Translating gives CAISETRVTNEKLFF.

This clone has just a few counts. The chain has TRBV5-1 and TRBJ1-1, with 12 bases aligning to TRBD1. Trimming cost V 4 bases and J 2 bases; bases outside gene matches: 24. The CDR3 is 22 residues long. CDR1 and CDR2 (germline): SGHRS, YFSETQ. CDR3 amino acids: CASSPFQPGQGASRGRNTEAFF. CDR3 bases: TGCGCCAGCAGCCCTTTCCAACCGGGACAGGGGGCCTCCAGGGGGAGAAACACTGAAGCTTTCTTT.

The chain uses TRBV7-3 and TRBJ2-2; TRBD2 agrees at 10 bases. Germline CDR1 SGHTA, CDR2 FQGTGA. V trimming: 4 bases; J trimming: 7 bases; junction bases outside the gene matches: 12. The CDR3 is 17 residues long. In nucleotides, the CDR3 is TGTGCCAGCAGCTCTACTAGCGGGACGAACCCCCACGGGGAGCTGTTTTTT. Its protein is CASSSTSGTNPHGELFF. Supplemented by reference TRBV7-3 and TRBJ2-2, the full variable domain reads GAGVSQTPSNKVTEKGKYVELRCDPISGHTALYWYRQSLGQGPEFLIYFQGTGAADDSGLPNDRFFAVRPEGSVSTLKIQRTERGDSAVYLCASSSTSGTNPHGELFFGEGSRLTVL.

DNA for the CDR3: TGTGCCAGCAGCTTGGCCGCGGGGGCTAACTATGGCTACACCTTC. This sequence encodes CASSLAAGANYGYTF. The chain uses TRBV5-4 and TRBJ1-2, with a tentative D call TRBD1 (5 bases). This CDR3 contains 15 residues. Per germline, CDR1 SGHNT and CDR2 YYREEE (reference sequence). With 0 bases removed from V and 0 bases from J, the gap between germline ends came to 9 bases. Based on the CDR3 plus reference TRBV5-4 and TRBJ1-2, the full variable domain is ETGVTQSPTHLIKTRGQQVTLRCSSQSGHNTVSWYQQALGQGPQFIFQYYREEENGRGNFPPRFSGLQFPNYSSELNVNALELDDSALYLCASSLAAGANYGYTFGSGTRLTVV.

The chain uses TRBV28 and TRBJ2-3; D is possibly TRBD1 (5 bases). This CDR3 region has 15 residues. The V gene's germline CDR1 is MDHEN and CDR2 SYDVKM. Trimming pared 5 bases from V and 2 bases from J, leaving 14 bases between. The CDR3 DNA reads TGTGCCAGCAGTATCCTGGGGCGGACCACAGATACGCAGTATTTT. The encoded protein is CASSILGRTTDTQYF.

The chain links TRBV11-2 to TRBJ2-3; D is ambiguous. V lost 5 bases and J 1 base, leaving 16 bases between the germline ends. The CDR3 contains 16 residues. Germline V gene sequence: CDR1 SGHAT, CDR2 FQNNGV. The CDR3 DNA reads TGTGCCAGCAGCACACCTTTAGACGGCCGCACAGATACGCAGTATTTT. This gives the protein CASSTPLDGRTDTQYF.

The V call is TRBV7-2, the J call TRBJ2-1, with 9 bases that match TRBD2. The germline gives CDR1 SGHTA, CDR2 FQGNSA. This CDR3 is built from 15 residues. Trimming cost V 5 bases and J 4 bases; bases outside gene matches: 6. CDR3 region: CASSGGLAQYNEQFF. CDR3 nucleotide sequence: TGTGCCAGCAGCGGGGGACTAGCCCAGTACAATGAGCAGTTCTTC.

V usage is TRBV6-5 and J usage is TRBJ2-2; TRBD2 is a possible D gene (6 bases). This CDR3 spans 13 amino acids. Germline CDR1 and CDR2: MNHEY and SVGAGI. Deletions cut 8 bases from V and 2 bases from J, with 9 bases between. The CDR3: CASGTSNTGELFF. CDR3 in DNA: TGTGCCAGCGGGACTTCAAACACCGGGGAGCTGTTTTTT.

The chain links TRBV5-1 to TRBJ2-5; TRBD1 agrees at 7 bases. The end of the DNA aligns better with TRBJ2-7, so the J call may be wrong. Germline lookup yields CDR1 SGHRS and CDR2 YFSETQ. The CDR3 has 14 amino acids. The CDR3, as DNA: TGCGCCAGCAGCTCCCGACAGGGATTCTACGAGCAGTACTTC. Its translation: CASSSRQGFYEQYF.

The chain has TRBV28 and TRBJ1-1, with D perhaps matching TRBD1 (5 bases). Germline loops: CDR1 MDHEN, CDR2 SYDVKM. Trimming stripped 5 bases from V and 5 bases from J, with 12 bases between. The CDR3 consists of 13 residues. Written as DNA, the CDR3 is TGTGCCAGCAGTAGAGCAGGGCGGACTGAAGCTTTCTTT. Translated, it gives CASSRAGRTEAFF.

J is TRBJ2-2 and V is TRBV19; D perhaps matches TRBD1 (6 bases). V was shortened by 8 bases and J by 1 base, with 14 bases between the two germline ends. Germline V gives CDR1 LNHDA, CDR2 SQIVND (reference sequence). The CDR3 sequence is 15 residues long. This CDR3 reads CASLVGTRNTGELFF. CDR3 bases: TGTGCCAGTCTGGTCGGGACACGGAACACCGGGGAGCTGTTTTTT.

This clone was seen a few times. V gene TRBV11-1 combines with J gene TRBJ1-2, with D tentatively TRBD1 (6 bases). CDR1 is SGHAT, CDR2 FQDESV, per germline (reference sequence). V was pared by 5 bases and J by 3 bases, with 10 bases between. The length of the CDR3 is 13 residues. CDR3 region: CASSPGEDYGYTF. In DNA form, the CDR3 reads TGTGCCAGCAGCCCAGGGGAGGACTATGGCTACACCTTC.